Shown below are 24 T cell receptor beta chains from a single sample sequenced in a study of OX40 agonist ivuxolimab in advanced cancers. Method: immunoSEQ multiplex PCR; TCRdb's copy keeps in-frame clones and lacks some. The sample holds about 29,000 clones, 75% to 85% seen once. The sample consisted of CD4+ or CD8+ T cells sorted from blood, taken in a trial of the OX40 agonist ivuxolimab. The receptors were gathered from an adult with an advanced solid tumor such as melanoma, head and neck, liver or kidney cancer.

The gene calls are TRBV27 and TRBJ2-6, with a tentative D call TRBD2 (7 bases). Per the germline V gene, CDR1 is MNHEY and CDR2 is SMNVEV (reference sequence). V lost 11 bases and J lost 0, with 11 bases in between. This CDR3 is 14 amino acids long. CDR3 residues: CASRGGSGANVLTF. The CDR3 DNA sequence: TGTGCCTCAAGGGGGGGCTCTGGGGCCAACGTCCTGACTTTC.

The chain carries TRBV27 and TRBJ1-5, with D hard to call. In germline, CDR1 is MNHEY, CDR2 SMNVEV (reference sequence). The V end was cut by 5 bases, the J end by 3 bases, with 5 bases between. The CDR3 spans 12 residues. CDR3 in amino acids: CASSQANQPQHF. Written as DNA, the CDR3 is TGTGCCAGCAGTCAGGCCAATCAGCCCCAGCATTTT.

The chain couples TRBV11-2 to TRBJ2-7, with TRBD2 matching over 7 bases. The CDR3 loop spans 15 amino acids. Trimming at V came to 1 base and at J to 4 bases, leaving 7 bases not matched to a gene. Germline V CDR1 and CDR2: SGHAT, FQNNGV. As DNA, the CDR3 is TGTGCCAGCAGCTTAGGCCCTAGCGGAGAATACGAGCAGTACTTC. This codes for CASSLGPSGEYEQYF.

The rearrangement uses TRBV7-3 and TRBJ1-2; D may be TRBD1 (6 bases). The CDR3 runs 16 residues. Germline CDR1 and CDR2: SGHTA and FQGTGA. Trimming left V 4 bases short and J 2 bases short, with 17 bases between. CDR3 nucleotides: TGTGCCAGCAGCTCACCCCGGGACATCCTGAACTATGGCTACACCTTC. It is translated as CASSSPRDILNYGYTF.

This clone is medium-sized in the sample. The same CDR3 arises from other DNA sequences in this sample as well. The gene calls are TRBV7-6 and TRBJ2-7, with D perhaps TRBD2 (6 bases). Germline V gene data show CDR1 as SGHVS and CDR2 as FNYEAQ. The V gene lost 1 base and the J gene lost 1 base, with 8 bases spanning the gap. The CDR3 length is 14 residues. The CDR3 coding sequence is TGTGCCAGCAGCTTAGAGGAGGGTTCCTACGAGCAGTACTTC. It is translated as CASSLEEGSYEQYF. Combining the CDR3 with reference TRBV7-6 and TRBJ2-7 gives the whole variable domain GAGVSQSPRYKVTKRGQDVALRCDPISGHVSLYWYRQALGQGPEFLTYFNYEAQQDKSGLPNDRFSAERPEGSISTLTIQRTEQRDSAMYRCASSLEEGSYEQYFGPGTRLTVT.

The chain couples TRBV7-9 to TRBJ2-7; 11 bases align to TRBD1. Germline V gene lookup returns CDR1 SEHNR and CDR2 FQNEAQ (reference sequence). J gave up 2 bases and V 5 bases, and 11 bases lay outside the gene matches. This CDR3 has 17 amino acids. CDR3 amino acids: CASSPRTGGIETYEQYF. In nucleotides, the CDR3 is TGTGCCAGCAGCCCCCGGACAGGGGGCATTGAGACCTACGAGCAGTACTTC.

The chain has TRBV28 and TRBJ2-7; D is possibly TRBD1 or TRBD2 (5 bases each). This CDR3 is 18 amino acids long. The V end was cut by 2 bases, the J end by 7 bases, with 27 bases between. Germline loops: CDR1 MDHEN, CDR2 SYDVKM. CDR3 DNA: TGTGCCAGCAGTTTAGGAGTAGGGTTGGGACCTATCTCTTTAGAGCAGTACTTC. Encoded protein: CASSLGVGLGPISLEQYF. The full variable domain, in which reference TRBV28 and TRBJ2-7 provide the parts outside the CDR3, is DVKVTQSSRYLVKRTGEKVFLECVQDMDHENMFWYRQDPGLGLRLIYFSYDVKMKEKGDIPEGYSVSREKKERFSLILESASTNQTSMYLCASSLGVGLGPISLEQYFGPGTRLTVT.

J is TRBJ2-3 and V is TRBV7-8; 13 nucleotides align to TRBD2. CDR3 length equals 15 residues. Looked up from germline, CDR1 is SGHVS and CDR2 is FQNEAQ. Trimming removed 4 bases from V and 5 bases from J; junction bases left unmatched: 3. The CDR3 sequence: CASSSLAGGKDTQYF. In nucleotides, the CDR3 is TGTGCCAGCAGCTCACTAGCGGGAGGGAAAGATACGCAGTATTTT.

This clone appeared a single time. V usage is TRBV23-1 and J usage is TRBJ1-2, with unresolved D. TRBV23-1 counts as an open reading frame of uncertain function. The CDR3 consists of 17 residues. V was pared by 0 bases and J by 6 bases, with 20 bases between. The CDR3 DNA is TGCGCCAGCAGTCAATCAACCTCAGCCGCCGGGCAGCATGGCTACACCTTC. It translates to CASSQSTSAAGQHGYTF.

This clone was recorded a few times. The V and J genes are TRBV28 and TRBJ1-3; D remains ambiguous. The CDR3 length is 13 residues. The V end lost 6 bases, the J end lost 4 bases, and 10 bases lay between the germline ends. Looked up from germline, CDR1 is MDHEN and CDR2 is SYDVKM. CDR3 DNA sequence: TGTGCCAGCAGACCTGGGCCGGGAAACACCATATATTTT. The encoded protein is CASRPGPGNTIYF.

The chain combines TRBV5-6 with TRBJ2-5, with 10 bases identical to TRBD1. The CDR3 runs 15 residues. Germline V CDR1 and CDR2: SGHDT, YYEEEE. V was clipped by 4 bases and J by 1 base; unmatched bases: 4. The CDR3 region has the DNA TGTGCCAGCAGCGCCCGGGACAGGGGCCAAGAGACCCAGTACTTC. Residues: CASSARDRGQETQYF.

The sample holds a few counts of this clone. The CDR3 loop reads CASSIGQGGLHF. The DNA of the CDR3 is TGTGCCAGTAGTATCGGGCAGGGAGGTCTCCACTTT. The rearrangement uses TRBV19 and TRBJ1-6, with a weak D call TRBD1 (5 bases). V was clipped by 3 bases and J by 16 bases, with 13 bases between them. Germline V gene data show CDR1 as LNHDA and CDR2 as SQIVND (reference sequence). The CDR3 runs to 12 residues. Variable domain in full (rest from reference TRBV19 and TRBJ1-6): DGGITQSPKYLFRKEGQNVTLSCEQNLNHDAMYWYRQDPGQGLRLIYYSQIVNDFQKGDIAEGYSVSREKKESFPLTVTSAQKNPTAFYLCASSIGQGGLHFGNGTRLTVT.

This rearrangement joins TRBV6-5 to TRBJ2-3, with 11 bases identical to TRBD2. The germline V gene encodes CDR1 MNHEY and CDR2 SVGAGI. J was trimmed by 3 bases and V by 5 bases; bases with no gene match: 4. This CDR3 has 15 residues. The CDR3 DNA sequence: TGTGCCAGCAGTCCCACTAGCGGGAGAACAGATACGCAGTATTTT. Translation: CASSPTSGRTDTQYF.

The chain has TRBV5-1 and TRBJ1-1, with 8 bases identical to TRBD1. Germline CDR1 is SGHRS and CDR2 is YFSETQ. V shed 4 bases, J shed 6 bases, and the junction held 8 bases outside the gene matches. The CDR3 spans 14 residues. CDR3 residues: CASSAPGQAAEAFF. In DNA, the CDR3 is TGCGCCAGCAGCGCACCGGGACAGGCCGCTGAAGCTTTCTTT.

This clone has only one observation. The genes are TRBV15 and TRBJ2-1, with a tentative D call TRBD1 (6 bases). The CDR3 is 12 amino acids. Germline V gene data show CDR1 as LNHNV and CDR2 as YYDKDF (reference sequence). V was pared by 3 bases and J by 10 bases, with 10 bases between. The CDR3 sequence is CATSSERGEQFF. CDR3 DNA: TGTGCCACCAGCAGTGAAAGGGGGGAGCAGTTCTTC.

The gene calls are TRBV30 and TRBJ1-2, with D possibly being TRBD1 (5 bases). Trimming took off 3 bases at V and 4 bases at J, with 15 bases between the two ends. The CDR3 covers 14 residues. Per germline, CDR1 GTSNPN and CDR2 SVGIG (reference sequence). In DNA, the CDR3 is TGTGCCTGGAGCCTCTTGGATGGGGGCTATGGCTACACCTTC. Its protein is CAWSLLDGGYGYTF.

This chain joins TRBV11-1 and TRBJ2-7; 8 positions match TRBD2. The V gene's germline CDR1 is SGHAT and CDR2 FQDESV (reference sequence). CDR3 length equals 15 residues. The V and J ends lost 2 bases and 2 bases, in that order; junction bases with no gene match: 5. CDR3: CASSLTGLVPYEQYF. The DNA for the CDR3 is TGTGCCAGCAGCTTAACGGGACTAGTACCCTACGAGCAGTACTTC.

V usage is TRBV6-4 and J usage is TRBJ2-2; 8 bases fit TRBD1. There are 14 residues in the CDR3. Trimming cost V 3 bases and J 3 bases; bases outside gene matches: 0. CDR1 and CDR2 from the germline V gene are MRHNA and SNTAGT. The CDR3 loop is CASSEQGDTGELFF. The DNA of the CDR3 is TGTGCCAGCAGTGAACAGGGGGACACCGGGGAGCTGTTTTTT.

J is TRBJ2-7 and V is TRBV15, with 7 bases that match TRBD2. The CDR3 is 14 amino acids. The V segment lost 5 bases and the J segment 4 bases; nucleotides outside the gene matches: 8. In germline, CDR1 is LNHNV, CDR2 YYDKDF (reference sequence). CDR3 loop: CATSGGGGIYEQYF. DNA for the CDR3: TGTGCCACCAGCGGGGGGGGAGGTATATACGAGCAGTACTTC.

This chain links TRBV12-5 with TRBJ1-2, with D maybe TRBD1 (6 bases). Germline V gene sequence: CDR1 LGHNT, CDR2 FRNRAP. Trimming stripped 1 base from V and 7 bases from J, with 10 bases between. This CDR3 has 13 amino acids. The CDR3 reads CASGLDRAGGYTF. The CDR3 region has the DNA TGTGCTAGTGGTTTGGACAGGGCAGGTGGCTACACCTTC.

The V and J genes are TRBV7-8 and TRBJ2-1; D perhaps matches TRBD1 (6 bases). Germline lookup yields CDR1 SGHVS and CDR2 FQNEAQ. Trimming stripped 0 bases from V and 10 bases from J, with 19 bases between. There are 16 residues in the CDR3. CDR3 in amino acids: CASSLASQGLHWEQFF. CDR3 DNA sequence: TGTGCCAGCAGCTTAGCCTCCCAGGGGCTACATTGGGAGCAGTTCTTC.

The chain joins TRBV19 to TRBJ2-5; D is unresolved. Germline CDR1 and CDR2: LNHDA and SQIVND (reference sequence). V was clipped by 3 bases and J by 0 bases, with 11 bases between them. The CDR3 loop spans 15 amino acids. The CDR3 region is CASSIVATYQETQYF. The CDR3 DNA follows: TGTGCCAGTAGTATCGTAGCTACTTACCAAGAGACCCAGTACTTC.

V is TRBV9 and J is TRBJ2-1; the match to TRBD1 covers 8 bases. The ends lost 0 bases at V and 3 bases at J; junction bases unmatched: 8. This CDR3 is built from 17 residues. The germline CDR1 and CDR2 sequences are SGDLS and YYNGEE. CDR3 sequence (DNA): TGTGCCAGCAGCGTAGAATCTCCCGGGACAGGCTACAATGAGCAGTTCTTC. Amino acid sequence: CASSVESPGTGYNEQFF.

This clone was seen a few times. The chain is built from TRBV5-1 and TRBJ2-3; no definite D call. The germline CDR1 and CDR2 sequences are SGHRS and YFSETQ. Trimming took 0 bases from V and 4 from J, leaving 12 bases between them. CDR3 length equals 15 residues. The CDR3 DNA reads TGCGCCAGCAGCTTGGTTGGGGAAACGGCAGATACGCAGTATTTT. It translates to CASSLVGETADTQYF.